The next 17 T cell receptor beta chains were all read from a single sample in a study of Graves' ophthalmopathy and Graves' hyperthyroidism. RNA transcripts provided the template for amplifying TCR beta CDR3 regions. HTBI-primed RT-PCR formed the first round, and a multiplex PCR formed the second. Each CDR3 protein gets one entry after TCRdb re-called the multiplex PCR reads with MiXCR. In the table there are 650,000 to 900,000 distinct CDR3 sequences, 40% of which are singletons. The specimen sequenced was peripheral blood. These receptors all stem from an adult man with Graves' ophthalmopathy.

The chain couples TRBV20-1 to TRBJ2-7, with TRBD2 matching over 8 bases. Unmatched junction bases numbered 7, after V lost 1 base and J lost 2 bases. From germline, CDR1 is DFQATT and CDR2 SNEGSKA (reference sequence). This CDR3 is 15 amino acids long. The CDR3 DNA reads as TGCAGTGCTAGAGTTCTGGGACTAGGACCCTACGAGCAGTACTTC. Its protein product is CSARVLGLGPYEQYF.

This clonotype was recorded only once. The CDR3 nucleotides are TGCAGCGTGGTGATCGGGACCGGAGCAGACGAGCAGTACTTC. This codes for CSVVIGTGADEQYF. The chain links TRBV29-1 to TRBJ2-7; either TRBD1 or TRBD2 may fit D (5 bases each). Germline loops: CDR1 SQVTM, CDR2 ANQGSEA. V was pared by 6 bases and J by 5 bases, with 20 bases between. The CDR3 has 14 residues.

As regards this clonotype: Possible read error: a much larger clone is one base away. The chain joins TRBV2 to TRBJ2-5; 10 nucleotides agree with TRBD1. CDR1 and CDR2 from the germline V gene are SNHLY and FYNNEI. The CDR3 loop spans 13 amino acids. The CDR3 sequence is CASRTGGAETQHF. In DNA form, the CDR3 reads TGTGCCAGCAGGACAGGGGGCGCGGAGACCCAGCACTTC.

This clonotype has a handful of counts. The chain has TRBV19 and TRBJ1-1; the D is unclear. The germline gives CDR1 LNHDA, CDR2 SQIVND (reference sequence). V was shortened by 6 bases and J by 0 bases, with 20 bases between the two germline ends. This CDR3 region has 17 residues. As DNA, the CDR3 is TGTGCCAGTAGCCCTATGACCGGGGTCGCGGTGAACACTGAAGCTTTCTTT. Protein: CASSPMTGVAVNTEAFF.

This chain links TRBV20-1 with TRBJ1-5; 8 positions match TRBD1. This CDR3 comprises 14 residues. The germline gives CDR1 DFQATT, CDR2 SNEGSKA (reference sequence). The trim removed 3 bases at V and 4 bases at J, leaving 5 bases unmatched. The CDR3 spells CSARPGQANQPQHF. For the CDR3, the DNA is TGCAGTGCTAGGCCGGGACAGGCTAATCAGCCCCAGCATTTT.

The chain joins TRBV25-1 to TRBJ1-4, with 11 bases aligning to TRBD1. This CDR3 spans 16 amino acids. Trimming took 6 bases from V and 12 from J; bases not matched to a gene: 15. Germline V gives CDR1 MGHDK, CDR2 SYGVNS. The CDR3 nucleotides read TGTGCCAGCAGCTCCTATACCGGGACAGGGGGAGCGGAACTGTTTTTT. This encodes CASSSYTGTGGAELFF.

The chain links TRBV6-5 to TRBJ1-2; maybe TRBD1 (5 bases). Trimming took 4 bases from V and 2 from J, leaving 14 bases between them. This CDR3 spans 15 amino acids. Germline CDR1 MNHEY, CDR2 SVGAGI. The CDR3 loop reads CASSSQGPRNYGYTF. DNA for the CDR3: TGTGCCAGCAGTTCCCAGGGACCGAGAAACTATGGCTACACCTTC.

The table lists this clonotype with a count of one. Just one base apart from a much larger clone, this may be a read error. V usage is TRBV7-9 and J usage is TRBJ1-1; no firm D call. Germline V lookup: CDR1 SEHNR, CDR2 FQNEAQ (reference sequence). The CDR3 has 13 residues. This CDR3 is CASSRALGTEASF. DNA of the CDR3: TGTGCCAGCAGCCGGGCATTAGGCACTGAAGCTTCCTTT.

A remark on this clonotype: A much more abundant neighbour one base away suggests this may be a read error. This chain joins TRBV7-2 and TRBJ2-7; D is undetermined. CDR3 length equals 13 residues. Germline-derived CDR1 and CDR2 are SGHTA and FQGNSA. CDR3 sequence (DNA): TGTGCCAGCAGCTTAGTACAGACCTACGTGCAGTACTTC. Translation gives CASSLVQTYVQYF. The full variable domain, its missing parts supplied by reference TRBV7-2 and TRBJ2-7, is GAGVSQSPSNKVTEKGKDVELRCDPISGHTALYWYRQSLGQGLEFLIYFQGNSAPDKSGLPSDRFSAERTGGSVSTLTIQRTQQEDSAVYLCASSLVQTYVQYFGPGTRLTVT.

This clonotype occurred a few times. This sequence joins TRBV10-3 and TRBJ1-6; 10 bases fit TRBD1. The J segment lost 8 bases and the V segment lost 10 bases, leaving 11 bases of the junction unmatched. The CDR3 contains 15 residues. Germline CDR1 is ENHRY and CDR2 is SYGVKD. CDR3 bases: TGTGCCAGCAGCCGGGACAGGGGATTGGATTCACCCCTCCACTTT. Its protein is CASSRDRGLDSPLHF.

V usage is TRBV5-1 and J usage is TRBJ1-2; 12 bases map to TRBD1. Germline V gene lookup returns CDR1 SGHRS and CDR2 YFSETQ. The trim removed 4 bases at V and 8 bases at J, leaving 9 bases unmatched. The length of the CDR3 is 15 residues. CDR3 amino acids: CASSTGGTGGSGYTF. The CDR3 region has the DNA TGCGCCAGCAGCACGGGTGGGACAGGGGGCTCCGGCTACACCTTC.

This clonotype was counted between two and nine times. The V call is TRBV2, the J call TRBJ2-6, with D perhaps matching TRBD2 (6 bases). The germline gives CDR1 SNHLY, CDR2 FYNNEI. With 1 base removed from V and 2 bases from J, the gap between germline ends came to 15 bases. The CDR3 has 18 residues. The chain's CDR3 is CASSEGGGGGPGANVLTF. CDR3 DNA: TGTGCCAGCAGTGAAGGAGGTGGGGGAGGCCCTGGGGCCAACGTCCTGACTTTC.

With respect to this clonotype: Mismatch with germline at one junction end may stem from a read error. V is TRBV25-1 and J is TRBJ1-4; D remains ambiguous. Germline CDR1 and CDR2: MGHDK and SYGVNS. The CDR3 length is 13 residues. The CDR3 nucleotides read TGTGCCAGCAGTTTAGCGGATGGAGAAAAACTGCTTTTT. Amino acids: CASSLADGEKLLF. The full variable domain, with the rest looked up from reference TRBV25-1 and TRBJ1-4, is EADIYQTPRYLVIGTGKKITLECSQTMGHDKMYWYQQDPGMELHLIHYSYGVNSTEKGDLSSESTVSRIRTEHFPLTLESARPSHTSQYLCASSLADGEKLLFGSGTQLSVL.

This clonotype came up a few times. The V call is TRBV7-9, the J call TRBJ2-2; 7 bases match TRBD2. Germline CDR1 SEHNR, CDR2 FQNEAQ (reference sequence). With V trimmed by 5 bases and J by 4 bases, 13 bases remained unmatched. This CDR3 comprises 17 residues. CDR3 nucleotide sequence: TGTGCCAGCAGCGCCCAGCTCCGGTGGGAGGGCACCGGGGAGCTGTTTTTT. This translates into CASSAQLRWEGTGELFF.

The genes are TRBV12-3 or TRBV12-4 and TRBJ2-3; a weak D match, TRBD2 (6 bases). Between the trimmed V and J ends, which lost 7 bases and 1 base, there was a span of 18 bases. CDR3 length equals 16 residues. The CDR3 is CASTGFGREGTDTQYF. The DNA of the CDR3 is TGTGCCAGCACGGGGTTTGGCAGGGAGGGCACAGATACGCAGTATTTT.

The rearrangement joins TRBV6-1 to TRBJ1-2, with unresolved D. The CDR3 runs to 14 residues. Per germline, CDR1 MNHNS and CDR2 SASEGT. V gave up 5 bases and J gave up 1 base, with 11 bases separating them. The CDR3 DNA is TGTGCCAGCAGTTACTATCCAGTTAACTATGGCTACACCTTC. Translated, it gives CASSYYPVNYGYTF.

Turning to this clonotype: A read error is possible here, since a much larger clone lies one base away. This sequence joins TRBV20-1 and TRBJ1-2, with 7 bases matching TRBD1. With 5 bases clipped from V and 6 bases from J, the junction kept 12 bases outside the gene matches. CDR1 is DFQATT and CDR2 is SNEGSKA in the germline V gene (reference sequence). CDR3 length: 14 amino acids. CDR3 DNA sequence: TGCAGTGCTGGGACAGAGGCGGGGGCAGATGGCTACACCTTC. This sequence encodes CSAGTEAGADGYTF.